This note documents a single TCR beta chain sequence. The data were produced by immunoSEQ multiplex PCR, yet TCRdb's version contains in-frame clones alone and is incomplete. Among over 55,000 clones, about 86% were seen once, and the ten largest hold just under 2.5%. The V end lost 5 bases, the J end lost 5 bases, and 6 bases lay between the germline ends. The CDR3 extends over 11 amino acids. Germline CDR1 MNHNS, CDR2 SASEGT. The record originates from a study of OX40 agonist ivuxolimab in advanced cancers. The clonotype comes from an adult with an advanced solid tumor such as melanoma, head and neck, liver or kidney cancer. The chain has TRBV6-1 and TRBJ1-1; no definite D call. Here the sequenced sample was CD4+ or CD8+ T cells sorted from blood, taken in a trial of the OX40 agonist ivuxolimab. CDR3 coding DNA: TGTGCCAGCAGTTACGGAACTGAAGCTTTCTTT. This sequence encodes CASSYGTEAFF.